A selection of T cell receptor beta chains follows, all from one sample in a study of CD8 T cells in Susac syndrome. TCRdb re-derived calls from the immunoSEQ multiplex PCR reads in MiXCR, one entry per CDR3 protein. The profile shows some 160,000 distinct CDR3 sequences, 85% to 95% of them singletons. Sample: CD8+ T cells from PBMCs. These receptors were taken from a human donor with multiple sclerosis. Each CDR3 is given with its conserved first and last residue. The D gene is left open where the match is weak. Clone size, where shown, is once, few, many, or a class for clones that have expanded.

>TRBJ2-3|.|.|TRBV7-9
TGTGCCAGCAGCTTTCAGGCAGCTAGCACAGATACGCAGTATTTT
CASSFQAASTDTQYF
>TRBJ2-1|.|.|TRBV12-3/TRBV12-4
TGTGCCAGCAGCCCGGTGTTATTAGTAGAGGAGCAGTTCTTC
CASSPVLLVEEQFF
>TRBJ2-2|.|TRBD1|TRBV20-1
TGCAGTGCCACGACGACAGGGGGCTTCGGCGGGGAGCTGTTTTTT
CSATTTGGFGGELFF
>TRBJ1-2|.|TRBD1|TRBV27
TGTGCCAGCTCCCCGGCCAGGGGGTATGGCTACACCTTC
CASSPARGYGYTF
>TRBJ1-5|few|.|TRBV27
TGTGCCAGCAGTTTGACCGGACAGCCCCAGCATTTT
CASSLTGQPQHF
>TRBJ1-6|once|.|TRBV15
TGTGCCACCAGCAGATCCTCTCTGGATTCACCCCTCCACTTT
CATSRSSLDSPLHF
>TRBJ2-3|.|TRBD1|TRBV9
TGTGCCAGCAATATGGGACAGCACACAGATACGCAGTATTTT
CASNMGQHTDTQYF
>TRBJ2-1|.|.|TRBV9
TGTGCCAGCAGTACAGGGTTGAACTACAATGAGCAGTTCTTC
CASSTGLNYNEQFF
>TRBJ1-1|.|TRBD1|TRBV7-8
TGTGCCAGCAGCTTAGGCACGACAGGGATGAACACTGAAGCTTTCTTT
CASSLGTTGMNTEAFF
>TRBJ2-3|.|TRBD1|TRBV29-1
TGCAGCGTTGAAAGATTAGGGCAGGGGGTCCCAGATACGCAGTATTTT
CSVERLGQGVPDTQYF
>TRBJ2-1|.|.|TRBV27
TGTGCCAGCAGTTTCCGCCTCGCTTACAATGAGCAGTTCTTC
CASSFRLAYNEQFF
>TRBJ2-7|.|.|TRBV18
TGTGCCAGCTCACCACCAGGAGCTTCCGAGCAGTACTTC
CASSPPGASEQYF
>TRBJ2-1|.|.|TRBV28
TGTGCCAGCAGTTTACTTAGGGCAGACGAGCAGTTCTTC
CASSLLRADEQFF
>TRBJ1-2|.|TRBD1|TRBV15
TGTGCCACCCTTTCCGAGTCAGGGGGCGCCTATGGCTACACCTTC
CATLSESGGAYGYTF
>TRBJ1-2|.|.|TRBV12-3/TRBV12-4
TGTGCCAGCAGCTCCCTCGGCGAGGGGCACTATGGCTACACCTTC
CASSSLGEGHYGYTF
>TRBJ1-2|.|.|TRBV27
TGTGCCAGCGTTAGCGGCCCCTATGGCTACACCTTC
CASVSGPYGYTF
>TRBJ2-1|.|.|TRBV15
TGTGCCACCAGCACGGGCCCGTACAATGAGCAGTTCTTC
CATSTGPYNEQFF
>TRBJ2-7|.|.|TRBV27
TGTGCCAGCAGTCTTATTAATGGAGTCGGCGAGCAGTACTTC
CASSLINGVGEQYF
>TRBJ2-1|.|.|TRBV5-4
TGTGCCAGCAGCTTGTCGGGGGCTTCCTACAATGAGCAGTTCTTC
CASSLSGASYNEQFF
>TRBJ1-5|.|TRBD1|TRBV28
TGTGCCAGCAGGCCGACAGGGGTGCATGGGCAGCCCCAGCATTTT
CASRPTGVHGQPQHF
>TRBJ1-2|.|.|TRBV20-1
TGCAGTGCTAGAGATTCGACGGATGCTAACTATGGCTACACCTTC
CSARDSTDANYGYTF
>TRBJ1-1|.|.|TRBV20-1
TGCAGTGAAACCAGAATCATGAACACTGAAGCTTTCTTT
CSETRIMNTEAFF
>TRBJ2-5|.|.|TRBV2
TGTGCCAGCGGCCTGAACTCCCTAGTTTGGACCCAGTACTTC
CASGLNSLVWTQYF
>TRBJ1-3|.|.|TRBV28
TGTGCCAGCAGTACCAGACAGCACTCTGGAAACACCATATATTTT
CASSTRQHSGNTIYF
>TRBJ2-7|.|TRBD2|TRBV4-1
TGCGCCAGCAGCCAAGATGCGGGGGTAGCCTACGAGCAGTACTTC
CASSQDAGVAYEQYF
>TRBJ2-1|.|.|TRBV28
TGTGCCAGCAGTTTCCGGGAGATGCTTAATGAGCAGTTCTTC
CASSFREMLNEQFF
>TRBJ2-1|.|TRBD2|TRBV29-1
TGCAGCGTTGAAGTTCTAGCGGCAACCTCCTACAATGAGCAGTTCTTC
CSVEVLAATSYNEQFF
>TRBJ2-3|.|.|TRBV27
TGTGCCAGCACAGGGAAATCAGGGGATACGCAGTATTTT
CASTGKSGDTQYF
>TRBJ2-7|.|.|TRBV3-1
TGTGCCAGCAGCCAAATGGGGGGCTCCTACGAGCAGTACTTC
CASSQMGGSYEQYF
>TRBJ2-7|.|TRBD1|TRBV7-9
TGTGCCAGCAGCTTCAAACAGGGGGCTGGCTACGAGCAGTACTTC
CASSFKQGAGYEQYF
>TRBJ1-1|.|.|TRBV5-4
TGTGCCAGCAGCTCTGACATCATGAACACTGAAGCTTTCTTT
CASSSDIMNTEAFF
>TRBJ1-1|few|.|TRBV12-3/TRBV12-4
TGTGCCAGCAGTCCAGAAGCTTTCTTT
CASSPEAFF
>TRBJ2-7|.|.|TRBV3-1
TGTGCCAGCAGCCAAGATCCAGGCTACGAGCAGTACTTC
CASSQDPGYEQYF
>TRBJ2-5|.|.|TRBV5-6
TGTGCCAGCAGCTTGGAATCCGATCCTCAAGAGACCCAGTACTTC
CASSLESDPQETQYF
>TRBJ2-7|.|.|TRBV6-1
TGTGCCAGCAGTGTCTTCCGGGAGCCTGCGGGGGAGCAGTACTTC
CASSVFREPAGEQYF
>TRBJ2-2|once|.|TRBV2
TGTGCCAGCAGGCCCAGGGGTTATGACACCGGGGAGCTGTTTTTT
CASRPRGYDTGELFF
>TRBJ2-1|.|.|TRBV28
TGTGCCAGCACTCAGAAATACAATGAGCAGTTCTTC
CASTQKYNEQFF
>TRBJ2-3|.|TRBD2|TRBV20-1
TGCAGTGCTAGAGAAGCGGGAGGGACAGATACGCAGTATTTT
CSAREAGGTDTQYF
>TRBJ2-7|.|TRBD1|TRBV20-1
TGCAGTGCTAGAGATCCCGGACAGGGCGTTTACGAGCAGTACTTC
CSARDPGQGVYEQYF
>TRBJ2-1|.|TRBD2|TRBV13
TGTGCCAGCAACCTAGCGGGAGAGGGAAATGAGCAGTTCTTC
CASNLAGEGNEQFF
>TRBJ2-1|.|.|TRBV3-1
TGTGCCAGCAGCCAAGCCTTGCGGGGGCCTCCGTATGAGCAGTTCTTC
CASSQALRGPPYEQFF
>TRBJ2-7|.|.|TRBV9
TGTGCCAGCAGCCCAGAGCTGGAACCGACCTACGAGCAGTACTTC
CASSPELEPTYEQYF
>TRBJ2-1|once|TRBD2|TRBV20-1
TGCAGTGCTACTGCGGGAGGGCCTTACAATGAGCAGTTCTTC
CSATAGGPYNEQFF
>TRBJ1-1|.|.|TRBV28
TGTGCCAGCAGTCCCCCGGTCCTCTACACTGAAGCTTTCTTT
CASSPPVLYTEAFF
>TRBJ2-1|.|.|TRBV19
TGTGCCAGTAGTATAGGGCAGCACAATGAGCAGTTCTTC
CASSIGQHNEQFF